The T cell receptor (beta chain) described here comes from a study of read filtering for tumor transcriptome and immune sequencing. In its sample, this clonotype was seen many times. Molecular barcoded adaptors covering alpha/delta and beta/gamma chains were used on approximately 400 ng RNA. TCRdb called the reads again in MiXCR, with one record for every CDR3 protein. The table has 60,000 or so distinct CDR3 sequences, roughly 19% seen once. The V gene end was trimmed by 5 bases and the J gene end by 4 bases; junction bases not matched to a gene: 5. This CDR3 has 14 residues. CDR1 is MDHEN and CDR2 is SYDVKM in the germline V gene.

The receptor was derived from a donor at least 40 years old with multiple myeloma. This chain links TRBV28 with TRBJ2-7; 10 bases are a match to TRBD2. The sample comprised a population of CD138-negative cells sorted from bone marrow. The CDR3 coding sequence is TGTGCCAGCAGTAGAGCGGGGGGGCCGTACGAGCAGTACTTC. This gives the protein CASSRAGGPYEQYF.